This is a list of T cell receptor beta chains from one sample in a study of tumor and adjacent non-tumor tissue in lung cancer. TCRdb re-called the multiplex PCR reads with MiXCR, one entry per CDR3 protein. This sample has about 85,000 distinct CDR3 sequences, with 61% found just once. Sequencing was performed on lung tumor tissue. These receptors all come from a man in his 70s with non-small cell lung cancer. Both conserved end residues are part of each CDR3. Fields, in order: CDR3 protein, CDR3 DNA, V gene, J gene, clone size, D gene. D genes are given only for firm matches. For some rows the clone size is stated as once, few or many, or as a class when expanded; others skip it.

CVSSPRTRGNEQFF	TGTGTCAGCAGCCCTCGGACAAGGGGCAATGAGCAGTTCTTC	TRBV14	TRBJ2-1	-	-
CVSSLVTRQETQYF	TGTGTCAGCAGCTTAGTCACCAGGCAAGAGACCCAGTACTTC	TRBV11-1	TRBJ2-5	-	-
CASSRQTNYEQYF	TGTGCCAGCTCCAGACAGACCAATTACGAGCAGTACTTC	TRBV11-2	TRBJ2-7	-	-
CSARGLEFSYEQYF	TGCAGTGCTAGAGGTTTGGAGTTCTCCTACGAGCAGTACTTC	TRBV20-1	TRBJ2-7	many	-
CSVTEDWRVNAQYF	TGCAGCGTTACAGAGGACTGGAGAGTCAATGCGCAGTATTTT	TRBV29-1	TRBJ2-3	-	-
CVSSQDRQETQYF	TGTGTCAGCAGCCAGGACAGGCAAGAGACCCAGTACTTC	TRBV5-5	TRBJ2-5	-	TRBD1
CAWSVGSMNTEAFF	TGTGCCTGGAGTGTGGGCAGCATGAACACTGAAGCTTTCTTT	TRBV30	TRBJ1-1	-	-
CASCQVTESSYKEQFF	TGCGCCAGCTGCCAAGTAACGGAGAGCTCCTACAAAGAGCAGTTCTTC	TRBV4-1	TRBJ2-1	-	-
CAISLVSQGANSRLYGYTF	TGTGCCATCAGCTTAGTTTCACAGGGGGCGAATTCTCGTCTTTATGGCTACACTTTC	TRBV7-8	TRBJ1-2	-	TRBD1
CASSGTSSYEQYF	TGTGCCAGCTCCGGGACTAGCTCCTACGAGCAGTACTTC	TRBV2	TRBJ2-7	few	TRBD2
CASRGGLDGYTF	TGTGCCAGCAGGGGCGGTCTAGATGGCTACACCTTC	TRBV28	TRBJ1-2	-	-
CASSYGRSYDQYF	TGTGCCAGTAGTTACGGTAGAAGCTACGATCAGTACTTC	TRBV6-6	TRBJ2-7	once	-
CASSLVLGSQYF	TGTGCCAGCAGTTTAGTATTGGGGTCCCAGTACTTC	TRBV28	TRBJ2-5	-	-
CASDRTAVPYEQYF	TGTGCCAGCGACCGGACAGCAGTCCCCTACGAGCAGTATTTC	TRBV28	TRBJ2-7	-	-
CASRVNRGLDNEQFF	TGTGCCAGCAGAGTAAACAGGGGCTTGGACAATGAGCAGTTCTTC	TRBV6-1	TRBJ2-1	many	TRBD1
CASSLNGQSGANVLTF	TGCGCCAGCAGCTTGAACGGACAATCTGGGGCCAACGTCCTGACTTTC	TRBV5-1	TRBJ2-6	-	-
CASSTYRISVDEQFF	TGTGCCAGCAGCACTTATAGGATTAGCGTGGATGAACAGTTCTTC	TRBV12-3/TRBV12-4	TRBJ2-1	-	-
CASSSNSNQPQHF	TGTGCCAGCAGTTCAAATAGCAATCAGCCCCAGCATTTT	TRBV6-6	TRBJ1-5	medium-sized	-
CASSYSASSIEQFF	TGTGCCAGCAGTTACTCAGCATCTAGCATTGAGCAGTTCTTC	TRBV6-6	TRBJ2-1	-	-
CASILNSGDTIYF	TGTGCCAGTATCTTGAACTCTGGAGACACCATATATTTT	TRBV5-5	TRBJ1-3	-	-
CSAERGVPGQPQHF	TGCAGTGCTGAAAGGGGAGTACCGGGACAGCCCCAGCATTTT	TRBV20-1	TRBJ1-5	-	-
CASTDTGGGETQYF	TGTGCCAGCACTGATACAGGGGGCGGGGAGACCCAGTACTTC	TRBV6-6	TRBJ2-5	few	TRBD1